This T cell receptor beta chain was captured by sequencing in a study of beta chain features in type 1 diabetes. General study findings and limits: TCRB CDR3s were moderately but significantly shorter in Type 1 diabetes patients in all four CD4+ subsets.

This clone was observed a few times. Its antigen remains unknown. Of the isolated RNA, all was reverse transcribed, and so the sequenced material was expressed TCRB transcripts. Profiling relied on immunoSEQ multiplex PCR, and the TCRdb table lists in-frame clones only, not all of them. The table includes approximately 270,000 clones, over 11% detected once. V shed 0 bases and J 9 bases; nucleotides not matched to a gene: 1. In germline, CDR1 is SGHRS, CDR2 YFSETQ. The CDR3 length is 13 residues. The receptor's source is a man aged 30 to 39 with type 1 diabetes. The sample was naive CD4+ T cells from blood. The chain couples TRBV5-1 to TRBJ2-1; TRBD2 matches at 9 bases. CDR3 amino acids: CASSLVLAGEQFF. The CDR3 DNA follows: TGCGCCAGCAGCTTGGTACTAGCGGGTGAGCAGTTCTTC.